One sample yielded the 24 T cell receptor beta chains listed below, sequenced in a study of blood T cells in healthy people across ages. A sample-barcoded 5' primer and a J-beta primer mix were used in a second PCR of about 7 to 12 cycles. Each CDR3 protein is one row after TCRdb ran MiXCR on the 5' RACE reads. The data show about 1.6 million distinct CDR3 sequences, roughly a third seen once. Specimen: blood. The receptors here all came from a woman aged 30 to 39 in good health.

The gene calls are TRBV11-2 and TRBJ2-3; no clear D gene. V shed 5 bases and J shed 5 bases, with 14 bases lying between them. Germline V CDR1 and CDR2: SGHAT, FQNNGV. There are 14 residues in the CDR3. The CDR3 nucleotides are TGTGCCAGCAGCACCGGGCCACCCGGAGATACGCAGTATTTT. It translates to CASSTGPPGDTQYF.

CDR3 sequence: CASSLASPFNEKLFF. CDR3 nucleotide sequence: TGCGCCAGCAGCTTGGCATCTCCTTTTAATGAAAAACTGTTTTTT. This rearrangement joins TRBV5-1 to TRBJ1-4, with unresolved D. There are 15 residues in the CDR3. Germline-derived CDR1 and CDR2 are SGHRS and YFSETQ. The germline V and J ends were trimmed by 0 bases and 4 bases, with 10 bases remaining between them.

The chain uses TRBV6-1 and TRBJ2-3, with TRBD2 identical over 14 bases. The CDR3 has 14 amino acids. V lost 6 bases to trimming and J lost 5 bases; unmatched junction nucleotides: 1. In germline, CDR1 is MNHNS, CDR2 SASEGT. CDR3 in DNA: TGTGCCAGCAGCGGACTAGCGGGAGGAGATACGCAGTATTTT. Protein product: CASSGLAGGDTQYF.

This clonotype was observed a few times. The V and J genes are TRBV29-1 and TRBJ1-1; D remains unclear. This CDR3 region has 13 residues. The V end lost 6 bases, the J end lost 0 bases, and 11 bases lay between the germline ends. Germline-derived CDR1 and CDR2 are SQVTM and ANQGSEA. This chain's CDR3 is CSVRKSMNTEAFF. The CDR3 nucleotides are TGCAGCGTCAGGAAGAGCATGAACACTGAAGCTTTCTTT.

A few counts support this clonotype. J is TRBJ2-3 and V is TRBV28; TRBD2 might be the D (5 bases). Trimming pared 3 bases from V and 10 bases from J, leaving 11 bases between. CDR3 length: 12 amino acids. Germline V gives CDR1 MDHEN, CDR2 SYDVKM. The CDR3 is CASSFPDLAQYF. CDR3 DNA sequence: TGTGCCAGCAGTTTCCCGGACTTGGCGCAGTATTTT.

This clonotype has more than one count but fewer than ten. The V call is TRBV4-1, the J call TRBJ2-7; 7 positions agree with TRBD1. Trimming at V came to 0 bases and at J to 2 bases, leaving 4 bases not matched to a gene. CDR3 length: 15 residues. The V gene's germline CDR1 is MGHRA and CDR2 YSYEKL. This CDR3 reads CASSQDLGTAYEQYF. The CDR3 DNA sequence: TGCGCCAGCAGCCAAGACTTGGGGACAGCCTACGAGCAGTACTTC.

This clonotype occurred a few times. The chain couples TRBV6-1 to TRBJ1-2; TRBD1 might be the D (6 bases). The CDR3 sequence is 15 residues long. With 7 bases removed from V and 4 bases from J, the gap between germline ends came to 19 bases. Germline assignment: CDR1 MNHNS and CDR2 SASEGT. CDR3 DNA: TGTGCCAGCACACTTAGACAGGAAAGCTCCTATGGCTACACCTTC. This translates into CASTLRQESSYGYTF.

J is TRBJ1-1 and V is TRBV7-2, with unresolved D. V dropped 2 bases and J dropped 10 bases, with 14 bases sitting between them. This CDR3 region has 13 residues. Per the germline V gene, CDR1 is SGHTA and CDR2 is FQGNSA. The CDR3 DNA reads TGTGCCAGCAGCTTATCCGGGCTAGTAAGAGCTTTCTTT. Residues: CASSLSGLVRAFF.

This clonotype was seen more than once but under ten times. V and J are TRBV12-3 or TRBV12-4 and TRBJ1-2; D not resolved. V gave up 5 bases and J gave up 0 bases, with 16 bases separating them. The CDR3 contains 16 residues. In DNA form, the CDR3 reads TGTGCCAGCAGTGTTGCGTTGGTTTCGACTAACTATGGCTACACCTTC. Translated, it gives CASSVALVSTNYGYTF.

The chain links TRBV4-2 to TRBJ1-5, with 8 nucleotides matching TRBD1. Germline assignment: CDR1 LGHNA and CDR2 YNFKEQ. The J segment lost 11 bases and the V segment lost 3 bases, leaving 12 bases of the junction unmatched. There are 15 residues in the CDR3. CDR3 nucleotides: TGTGCCAGCAGCCAGGGGGGGACAGGAAGGGATACCCAGCATTTT. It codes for CASSQGGTGRDTQHF.

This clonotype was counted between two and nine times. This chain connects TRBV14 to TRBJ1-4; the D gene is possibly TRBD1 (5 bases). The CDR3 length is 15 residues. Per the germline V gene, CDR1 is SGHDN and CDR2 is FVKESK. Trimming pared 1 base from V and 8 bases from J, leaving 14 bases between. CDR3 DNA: TGTGCCAGCAGCCAAGTTGCAGGGCCAGCCGAAAAACTGTTTTTT. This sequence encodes CASSQVAGPAEKLFF.

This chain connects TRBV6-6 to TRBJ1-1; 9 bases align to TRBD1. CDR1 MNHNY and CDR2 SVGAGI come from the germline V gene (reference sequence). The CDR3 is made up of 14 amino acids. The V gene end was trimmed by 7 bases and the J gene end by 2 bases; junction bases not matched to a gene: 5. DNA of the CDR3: TGTGCCAGCATCTTGACAGGGGGAAACACTGAAGCTTTCTTT. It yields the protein CASILTGGNTEAFF.

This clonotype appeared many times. The CDR3 DNA reads TGTGCCAGCAGCCAGTGGGATTATGGCTACACCTTC. As protein: CASSQWDYGYTF. This chain uses TRBV12-3 or TRBV12-4 with TRBJ1-2; no clear D. V shed 6 bases and J shed 5 bases, with 10 bases lying between them. The CDR3 totals 12 residues.

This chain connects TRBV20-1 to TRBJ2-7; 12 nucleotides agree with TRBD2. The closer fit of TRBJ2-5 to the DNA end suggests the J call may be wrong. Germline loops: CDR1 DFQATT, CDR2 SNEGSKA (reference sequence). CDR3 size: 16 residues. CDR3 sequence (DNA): TGCAGTGCTTATCCCGGACTAGCGGGGCTTCAAGAGACCCAGTACTTC. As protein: CSAYPGLAGLQETQYF.

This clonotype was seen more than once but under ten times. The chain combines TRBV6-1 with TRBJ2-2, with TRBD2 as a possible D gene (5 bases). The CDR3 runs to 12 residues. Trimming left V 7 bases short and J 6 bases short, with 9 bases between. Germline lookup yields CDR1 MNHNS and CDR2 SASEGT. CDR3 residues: CASTRVSGELFF. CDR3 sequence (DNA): TGTGCCAGCACGAGGGTCTCCGGGGAGCTGTTTTTT.

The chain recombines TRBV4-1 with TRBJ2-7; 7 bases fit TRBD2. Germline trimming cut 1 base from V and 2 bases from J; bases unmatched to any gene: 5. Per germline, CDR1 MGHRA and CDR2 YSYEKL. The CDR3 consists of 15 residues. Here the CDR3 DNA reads TGCGCCAGCAGCCAAGTAGTGGGAGGGCCCTACGAGCAGTACTTC. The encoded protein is CASSQVVGGPYEQYF.

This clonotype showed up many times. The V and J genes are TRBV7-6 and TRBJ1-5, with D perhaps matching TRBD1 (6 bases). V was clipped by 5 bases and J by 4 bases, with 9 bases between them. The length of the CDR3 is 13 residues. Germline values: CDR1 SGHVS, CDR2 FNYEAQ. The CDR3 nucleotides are TGTGCCAGCAGCCGACAGGAGAATCAGCCCCAGCATTTT. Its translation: CASSRQENQPQHF.

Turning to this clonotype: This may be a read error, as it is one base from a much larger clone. CDR3: CSASPPGIGGQYF. CDR3 sequence (DNA): TGCAGCGCATCGCCCCCGGGGATAGGCGGGCAGTACTTC. This chain connects TRBV29-1 to TRBJ2-7, with D possibly TRBD2 on 5 matching bases. V lost 7 bases, J lost 9 bases, and 22 bases lay in between. CDR1 and CDR2 (germline): SQVTM, ANQGSEA. The CDR3 totals 13 residues.

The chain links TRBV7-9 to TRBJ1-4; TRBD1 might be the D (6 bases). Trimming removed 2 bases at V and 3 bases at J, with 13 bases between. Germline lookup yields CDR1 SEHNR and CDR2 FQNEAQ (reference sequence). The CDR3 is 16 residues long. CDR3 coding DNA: TGTGCCAGCAGCTTACGCGTGGGGGCACCTAATGAAAAACTGTTTTTT. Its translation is CASSLRVGAPNEKLFF.

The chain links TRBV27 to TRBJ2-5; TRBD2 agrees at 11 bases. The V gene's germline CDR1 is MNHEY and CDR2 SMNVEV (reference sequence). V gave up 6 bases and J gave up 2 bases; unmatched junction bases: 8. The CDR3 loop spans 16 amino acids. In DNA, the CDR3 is TGTGCCAGCAGACCCCGGACTAGCGGGCCACAAGAGACCCAGTACTTC. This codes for CASRPRTSGPQETQYF.

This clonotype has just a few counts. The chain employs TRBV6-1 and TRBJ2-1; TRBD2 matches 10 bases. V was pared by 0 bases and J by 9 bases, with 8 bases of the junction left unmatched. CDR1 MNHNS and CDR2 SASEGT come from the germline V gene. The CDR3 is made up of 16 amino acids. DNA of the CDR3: TGTGCCAGCAGTGAAGCCCTACTAGCGGGGTTCTTTGAGCAGTTCTTC. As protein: CASSEALLAGFFEQFF.

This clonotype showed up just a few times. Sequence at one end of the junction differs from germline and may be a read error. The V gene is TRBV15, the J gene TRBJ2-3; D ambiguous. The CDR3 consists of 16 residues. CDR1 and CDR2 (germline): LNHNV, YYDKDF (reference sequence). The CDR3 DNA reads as TGTGTCACCACTGAACGCGGACCGACCATTACTGATACGCAGTATTTT. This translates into CVTTERGPTITDTQYF.

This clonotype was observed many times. The CDR3 loop is CSVETGYNEQFF. The CDR3 DNA reads TGCAGCGTAGAGACAGGGTACAATGAGCAGTTCTTC. J is TRBJ2-1 and V is TRBV29-1, with 7 bases aligning to TRBD1. This CDR3 is built from 12 residues. Germline V CDR1 and CDR2: SQVTM, ANQGSEA. V trimming: 6 bases; J trimming: 4 bases; junction bases outside the gene matches: 3.

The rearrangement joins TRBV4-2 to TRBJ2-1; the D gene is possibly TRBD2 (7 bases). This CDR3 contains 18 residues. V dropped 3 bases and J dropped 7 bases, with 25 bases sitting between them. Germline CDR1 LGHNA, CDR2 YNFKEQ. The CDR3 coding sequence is TGTGCCAGCAGCCAGGAATCAGAGGGGGGGCCGTTGTGGAATGAGCAGTTCTTC. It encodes CASSQESEGGPLWNEQFF.